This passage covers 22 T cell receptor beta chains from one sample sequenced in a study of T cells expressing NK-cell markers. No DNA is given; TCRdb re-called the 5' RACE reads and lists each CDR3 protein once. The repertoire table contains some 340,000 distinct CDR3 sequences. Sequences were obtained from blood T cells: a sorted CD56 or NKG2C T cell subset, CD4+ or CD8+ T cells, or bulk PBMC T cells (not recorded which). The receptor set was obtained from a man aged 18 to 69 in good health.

CDR3 in amino acids: CASSSSGTSGDTQYF. The J gene is TRBJ2-3, the V gene TRBV5-1; TCRdb indicates TRBD2, and absent DNA this call remains unverified. The CDR3 is 15 residues long. Germline V gives CDR1 SGHRS, CDR2 YFSETQ.

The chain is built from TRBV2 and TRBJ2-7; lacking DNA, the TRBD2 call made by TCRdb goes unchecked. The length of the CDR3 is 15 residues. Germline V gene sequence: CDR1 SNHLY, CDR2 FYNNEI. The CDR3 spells CASTRVTSGGDEQYF.

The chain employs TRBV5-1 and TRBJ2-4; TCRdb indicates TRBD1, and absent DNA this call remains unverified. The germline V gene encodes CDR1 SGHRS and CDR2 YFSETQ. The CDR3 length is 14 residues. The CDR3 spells CASSRGDGKNIQYF.

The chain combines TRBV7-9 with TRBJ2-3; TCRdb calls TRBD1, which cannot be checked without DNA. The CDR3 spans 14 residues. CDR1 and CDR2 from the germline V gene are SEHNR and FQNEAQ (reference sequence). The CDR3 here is CASTLGAPTDTQYF.

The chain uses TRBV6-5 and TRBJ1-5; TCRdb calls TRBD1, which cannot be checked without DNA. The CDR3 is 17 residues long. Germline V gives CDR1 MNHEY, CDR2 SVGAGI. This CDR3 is CASSYSVFGEGDQPQHF.

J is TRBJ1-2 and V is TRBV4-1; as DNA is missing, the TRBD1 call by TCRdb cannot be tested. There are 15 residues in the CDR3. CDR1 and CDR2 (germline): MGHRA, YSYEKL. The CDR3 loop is CASSPHITGKYGYTF.

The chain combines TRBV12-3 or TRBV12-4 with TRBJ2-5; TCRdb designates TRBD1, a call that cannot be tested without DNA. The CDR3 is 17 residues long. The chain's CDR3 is CASSLNKGHTKTLTQYF.

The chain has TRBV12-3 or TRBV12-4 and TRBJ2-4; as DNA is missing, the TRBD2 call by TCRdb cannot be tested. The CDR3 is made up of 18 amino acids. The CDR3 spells CASSLLAGRGGAKNIQYF.

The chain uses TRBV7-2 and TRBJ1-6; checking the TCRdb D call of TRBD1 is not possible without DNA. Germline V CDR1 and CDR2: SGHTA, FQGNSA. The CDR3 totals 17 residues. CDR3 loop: CASSLRETGRYNSPLHF.

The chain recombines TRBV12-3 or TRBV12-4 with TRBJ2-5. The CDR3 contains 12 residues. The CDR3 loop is CASSLSGGTQYF.

The CDR3 protein is CSASRADLRTTNEKLFF. The chain has TRBV20-1 and TRBJ1-4; TCRdb proposes TRBD1, but this gene call is untestable without DNA. Germline V gene lookup returns CDR1 DFQATT and CDR2 SNEGSKA (reference sequence). The CDR3 is 17 amino acids.

CDR3: CSAWTSGGTDTQYF. The chain carries TRBV20-1 and TRBJ2-3; TCRdb indicates TRBD2, and absent DNA this call remains unverified. Germline V gene lookup returns CDR1 DFQATT and CDR2 SNEGSKA (reference sequence). The CDR3 totals 14 residues.

The CDR3 region is CALGGGKAEQYF. The chain joins TRBV10-3 to TRBJ2-7; TCRdb gives TRBD1 as the D gene, but with no DNA this cannot be confirmed. The CDR3 extends over 12 amino acids. The V gene's germline CDR1 is ENHRY and CDR2 SYGVKD.

CDR3 sequence reads: CSASQGGSGEAFF. The genes are TRBV20-1 and TRBJ1-1; TCRdb's D call of TRBD1 is untestable without DNA. The CDR3 runs 13 residues. From germline, CDR1 is DFQATT and CDR2 SNEGSKA (reference sequence).

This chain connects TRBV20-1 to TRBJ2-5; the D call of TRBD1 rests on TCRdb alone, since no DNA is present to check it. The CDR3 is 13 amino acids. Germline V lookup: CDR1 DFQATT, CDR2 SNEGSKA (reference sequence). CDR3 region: CSVMTATRRTQYF.

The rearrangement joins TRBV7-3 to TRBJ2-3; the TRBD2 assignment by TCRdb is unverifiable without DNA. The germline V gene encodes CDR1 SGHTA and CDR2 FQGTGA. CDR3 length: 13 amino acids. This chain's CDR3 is CASSSDFTDTQYF. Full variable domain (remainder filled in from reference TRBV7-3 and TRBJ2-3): GAGVSQTPSNKVTEKGKYVELRCDPISGHTALYWYRQSLGQGPEFLIYFQGTGAADDSGLPNDRFFAVRPEGSVSTLKIQRTERGDSAVYLCASSSDFTDTQYFGPGTRLTVL.

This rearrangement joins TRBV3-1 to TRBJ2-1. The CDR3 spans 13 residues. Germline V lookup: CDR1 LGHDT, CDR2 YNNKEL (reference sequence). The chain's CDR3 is CASSRTDQMSPFF.

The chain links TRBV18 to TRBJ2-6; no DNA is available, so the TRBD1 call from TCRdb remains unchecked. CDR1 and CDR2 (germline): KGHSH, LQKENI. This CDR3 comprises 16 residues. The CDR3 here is CASSRDPPSGANVLTF.

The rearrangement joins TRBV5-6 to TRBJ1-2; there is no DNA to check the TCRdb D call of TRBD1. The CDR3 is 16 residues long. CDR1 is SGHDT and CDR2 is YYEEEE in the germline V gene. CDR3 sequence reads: CASSFRDRGPLNGYTF.

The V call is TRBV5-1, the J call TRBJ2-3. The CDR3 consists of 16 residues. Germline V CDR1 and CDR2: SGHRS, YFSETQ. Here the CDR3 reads CASSLVASTSTDTQYF.

This CDR3 reads CASKKGGTVNTEAFF. V and J are TRBV5-1 and TRBJ1-1; with no DNA, the TCRdb D assignment of TRBD1 cannot be verified. This CDR3 is built from 15 residues. The germline CDR1 and CDR2 sequences are SGHRS and YFSETQ.

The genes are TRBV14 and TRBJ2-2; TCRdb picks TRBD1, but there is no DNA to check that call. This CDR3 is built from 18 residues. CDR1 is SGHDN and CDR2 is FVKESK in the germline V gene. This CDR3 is CASSPEGIGQGETGELFF.